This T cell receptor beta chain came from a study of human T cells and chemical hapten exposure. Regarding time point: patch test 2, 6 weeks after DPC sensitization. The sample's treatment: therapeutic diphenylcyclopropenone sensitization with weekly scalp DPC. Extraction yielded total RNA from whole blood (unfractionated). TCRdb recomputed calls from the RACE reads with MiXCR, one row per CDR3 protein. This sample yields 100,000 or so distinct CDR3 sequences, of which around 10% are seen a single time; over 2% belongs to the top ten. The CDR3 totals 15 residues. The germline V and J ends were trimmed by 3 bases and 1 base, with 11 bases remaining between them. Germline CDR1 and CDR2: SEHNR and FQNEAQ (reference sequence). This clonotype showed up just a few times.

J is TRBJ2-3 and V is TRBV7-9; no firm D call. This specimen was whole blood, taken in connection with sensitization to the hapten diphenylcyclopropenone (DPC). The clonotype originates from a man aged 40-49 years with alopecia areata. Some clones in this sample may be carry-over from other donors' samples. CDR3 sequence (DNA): TGTGCCAGCAGCTTCGGCGCTACTGGCACAGATACGCAGTATTTT. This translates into CASSFGATGTDTQYF.